This entry features one T cell receptor (beta chain) sequence. Its antigen is currently not known. No much larger clone is present one base from it, and per-base qualities are unavailable. This record belongs to a study of cytomegalovirus exposure and HLA in healthy donors (dated 2017 in TCRdb). Looking at the study overall: According to a later analysis, the roughly 120 validation repertoires were produced on the same platform as the roughly 600 repertoires of the first cohort. The study was designed to test whether signatures of past pathogen exposure could be identified by cataloging public T cell receptors. Along with the roughly 670-subject first cohort, a separate validation cohort of more than 90 different subjects was used. To predict cytomegalovirus infection status, the study brought together high-throughput TCR immunosequencing, statistical association of individual TCRs with disease status, and machine learning.

The germline V gene gives CDR1 as SQVTM and CDR2 as ANQGSEA. V is cut back by 6 bases and J by 7 bases, with 3 bases in the junction unmatched. The CDR3 starts with the cysteine, ends with the phenylalanine, and has 13 residues. The sequence is cut down to CDR3 DNA, 39 bases in frame from base 1. Separate from the roughly 700-subject first cohort, the validation cohort of roughly 120 subjects was the group to which the donors belonged. Receptor amplification or capture employed the immunoSEQ multiplex PCR assay. The original pipeline was this. To diagnose cytomegalovirus status from the catalog of TCR beta chain sequences, a statistical classification framework was built. TCRdb provides this immuneACCESS table in a form limited to in-frame rearrangements. Some clones are lacking; in checked studies, under half of them reflect an unresolved V gene, and why the rest are absent is not known. V and J calls and clone size are those listed in that table; D and trimming were worked out from the DNA. Across this sample there are some 170,000 clones, with about 83% seen only once. The ten biggest clones cover roughly 1.5% of the sample.

Study-wide findings and limitations: A few of the identified cytomegalovirus-associated TCR beta chains were confirmed in vitro to be specific for cytomegalovirus antigens. Cytomegalovirus status was reported to be diagnosed by the classifier with high specificity and sensitivity in both the original and validation cohorts. According to the authors, the approach could potentially be generalized to other disease states and immunological phenotypes. The study gave a list of 150 to 200 TCR beta chains associated with cytomegalovirus. Across donors, most TCR sequences were observed very rarely, whereas some public TCRs were present in many individuals. A later analysis lacked HLA typing for the validation cohort, so it scored co-occurrence in that cohort across all 120 or so repertoires. In a later analysis, TCRs clustered in the first cohort were found to also tend to co-occur in the roughly 130 validation repertoires, with approximately 93% of cluster scores above 0.

The V and J genes are TRBV29-1 and TRBJ1-6; 10 nucleotides in the junction match TRBD1. This TCR was sampled from a woman aged 25 to 39 in good health and CMV-seronegative. Sequencing was carried out using PBMCs. Read as DNA, the sequence is TGCAGCGTGTGGACAGGGGGGAATTCACCCCTCCACTTT. This translates into CSVWTGGNSPLHF.